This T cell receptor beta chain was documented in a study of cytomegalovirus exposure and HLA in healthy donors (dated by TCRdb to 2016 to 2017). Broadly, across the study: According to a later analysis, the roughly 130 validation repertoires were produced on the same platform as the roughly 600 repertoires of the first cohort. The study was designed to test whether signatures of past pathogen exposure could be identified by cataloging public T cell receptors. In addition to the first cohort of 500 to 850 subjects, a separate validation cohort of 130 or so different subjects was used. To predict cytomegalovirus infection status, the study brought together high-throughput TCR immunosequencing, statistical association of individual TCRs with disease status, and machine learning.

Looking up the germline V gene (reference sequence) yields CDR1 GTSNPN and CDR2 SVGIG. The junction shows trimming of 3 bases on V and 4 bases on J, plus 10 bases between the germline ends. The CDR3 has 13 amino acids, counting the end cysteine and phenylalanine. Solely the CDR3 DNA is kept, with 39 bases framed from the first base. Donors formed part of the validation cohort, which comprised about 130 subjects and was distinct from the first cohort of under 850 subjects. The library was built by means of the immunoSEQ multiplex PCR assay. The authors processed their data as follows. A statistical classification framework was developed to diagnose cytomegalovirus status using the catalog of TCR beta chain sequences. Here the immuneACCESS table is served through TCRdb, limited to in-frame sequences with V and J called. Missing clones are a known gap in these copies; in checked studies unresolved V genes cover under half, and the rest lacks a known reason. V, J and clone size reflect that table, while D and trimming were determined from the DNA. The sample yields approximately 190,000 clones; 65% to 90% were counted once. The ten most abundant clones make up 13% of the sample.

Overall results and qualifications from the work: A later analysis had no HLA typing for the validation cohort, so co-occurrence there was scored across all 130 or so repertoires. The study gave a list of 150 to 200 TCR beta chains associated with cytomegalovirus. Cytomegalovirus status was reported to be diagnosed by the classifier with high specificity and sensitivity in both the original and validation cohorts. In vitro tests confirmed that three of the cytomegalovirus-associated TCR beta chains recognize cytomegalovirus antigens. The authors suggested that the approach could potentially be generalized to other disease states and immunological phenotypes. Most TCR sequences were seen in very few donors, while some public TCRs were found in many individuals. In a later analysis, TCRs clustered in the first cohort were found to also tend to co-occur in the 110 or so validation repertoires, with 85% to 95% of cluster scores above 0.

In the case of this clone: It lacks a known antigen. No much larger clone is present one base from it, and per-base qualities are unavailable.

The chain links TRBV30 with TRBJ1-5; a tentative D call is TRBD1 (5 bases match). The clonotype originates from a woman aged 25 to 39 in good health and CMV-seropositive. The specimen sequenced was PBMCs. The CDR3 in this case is CAWSLQGNQPQHF. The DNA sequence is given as TGTGCCTGGAGCCTGCAGGGAAATCAGCCCCAGCATTTT.